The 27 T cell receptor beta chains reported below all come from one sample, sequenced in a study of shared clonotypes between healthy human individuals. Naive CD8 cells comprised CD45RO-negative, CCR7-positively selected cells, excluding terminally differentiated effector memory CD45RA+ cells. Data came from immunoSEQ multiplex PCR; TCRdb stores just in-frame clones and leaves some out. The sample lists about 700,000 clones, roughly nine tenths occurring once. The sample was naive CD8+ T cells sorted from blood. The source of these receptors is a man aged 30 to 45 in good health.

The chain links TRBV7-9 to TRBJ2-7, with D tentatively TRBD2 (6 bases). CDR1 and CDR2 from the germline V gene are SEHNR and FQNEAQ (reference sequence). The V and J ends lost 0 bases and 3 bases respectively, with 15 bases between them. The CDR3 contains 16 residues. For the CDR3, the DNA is TGTGCCAGCAGCTTAGCATCTTCCGGGAGTCGCTACGAGCAGTACTTC. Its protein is CASSLASSGSRYEQYF.

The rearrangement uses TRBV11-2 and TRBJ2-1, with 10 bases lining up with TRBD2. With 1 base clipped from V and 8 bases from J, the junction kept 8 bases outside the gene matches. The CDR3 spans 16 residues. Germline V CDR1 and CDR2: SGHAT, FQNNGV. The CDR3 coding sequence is TGTGCCAGCAGCTTAGGCTCTAGCGGGAGTGGTGATGAGCAGTTCTTC. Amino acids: CASSLGSSGSGDEQFF.

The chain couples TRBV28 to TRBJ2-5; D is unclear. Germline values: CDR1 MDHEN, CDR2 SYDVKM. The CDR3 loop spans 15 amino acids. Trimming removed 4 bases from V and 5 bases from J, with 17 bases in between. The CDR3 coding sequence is TGTGCCAGCAGTTACACTGCCTCGACGACCGAGACCCAGTACTTC. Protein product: CASSYTASTTETQYF.

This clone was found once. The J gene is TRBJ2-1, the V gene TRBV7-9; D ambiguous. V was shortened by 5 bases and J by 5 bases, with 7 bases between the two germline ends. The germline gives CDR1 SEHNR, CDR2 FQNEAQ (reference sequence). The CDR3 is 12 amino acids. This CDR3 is CASSTINNEQFF. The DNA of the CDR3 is TGTGCCAGCAGCACTATTAACAATGAGCAGTTCTTC.

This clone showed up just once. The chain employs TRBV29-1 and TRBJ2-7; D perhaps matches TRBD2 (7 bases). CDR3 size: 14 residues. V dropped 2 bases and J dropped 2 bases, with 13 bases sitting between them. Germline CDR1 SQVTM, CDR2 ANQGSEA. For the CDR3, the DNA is TGCAGCGTTGAATGGGGGGGCAAAACCTACGAGCAGTACTTC. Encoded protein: CSVEWGGKTYEQYF.

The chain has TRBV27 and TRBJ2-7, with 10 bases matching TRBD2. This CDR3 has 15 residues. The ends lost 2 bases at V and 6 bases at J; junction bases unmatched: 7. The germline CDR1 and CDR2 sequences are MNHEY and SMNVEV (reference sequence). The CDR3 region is CASSLGAGGPSEQYF. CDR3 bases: TGTGCCAGCAGTTTAGGAGCGGGAGGGCCCTCCGAGCAGTACTTC.

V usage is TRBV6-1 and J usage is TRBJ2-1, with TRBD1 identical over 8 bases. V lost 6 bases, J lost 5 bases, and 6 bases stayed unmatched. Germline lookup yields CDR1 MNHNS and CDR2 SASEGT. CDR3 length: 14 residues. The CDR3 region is CASRWTGYDNEQFF. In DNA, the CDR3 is TGTGCCAGCAGATGGACAGGGTACGACAATGAGCAGTTCTTC.

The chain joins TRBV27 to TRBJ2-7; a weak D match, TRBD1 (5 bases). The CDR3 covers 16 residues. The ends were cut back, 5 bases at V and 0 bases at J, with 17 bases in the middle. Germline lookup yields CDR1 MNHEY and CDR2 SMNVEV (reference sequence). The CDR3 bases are TGTGCCAGCAGTCTGACCCTGAACAGGATCTCCTACGAGCAGTACTTC. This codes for CASSLTLNRISYEQYF.

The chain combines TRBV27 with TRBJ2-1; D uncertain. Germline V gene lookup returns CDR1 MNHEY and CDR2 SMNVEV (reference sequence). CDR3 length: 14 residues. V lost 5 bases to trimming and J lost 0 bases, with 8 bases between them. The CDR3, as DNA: TGTGCCAGCAGTATACTTAGCTCCTACAATGAGCAGTTCTTC. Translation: CASSILSSYNEQFF.

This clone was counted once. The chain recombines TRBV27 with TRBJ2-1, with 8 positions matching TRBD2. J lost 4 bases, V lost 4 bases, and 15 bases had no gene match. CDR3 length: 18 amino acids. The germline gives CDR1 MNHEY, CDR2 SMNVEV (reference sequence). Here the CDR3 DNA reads TGTGCCAGCAGTTCCGGGAGGGAGGCCTTGGCTCGGTACAATGAGCAGTTCTTC. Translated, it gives CASSSGREALARYNEQFF.

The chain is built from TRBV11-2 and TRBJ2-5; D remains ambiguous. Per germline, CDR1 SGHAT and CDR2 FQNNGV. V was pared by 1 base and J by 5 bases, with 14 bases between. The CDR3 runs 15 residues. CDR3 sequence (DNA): TGTGCCAGCAGCTTAGTTCTAGAGGATGTGGAGACCCAGTACTTC. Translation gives CASSLVLEDVETQYF.

For the CDR3, the DNA is TGTGCCAGCAGCTCCTTAGTGACTAGCGGCGACTACGAGCAGTACTTC. This codes for CASSSLVTSGDYEQYF. V and J are TRBV7-9 and TRBJ2-7; 9 bases align to TRBD2. The CDR3 loop spans 16 amino acids. J lost 3 bases, V lost 4 bases, and 10 bases had no gene match. Germline V gene lookup returns CDR1 SEHNR and CDR2 FQNEAQ (reference sequence). The full variable domain, its missing parts supplied by reference TRBV7-9 and TRBJ2-7, is DTGVSQNPRHKITKRGQNVTFRCDPISEHNRLYWYRQTLGQGPEFLTYFQNEAQLEKSRLLSDRFSAERPKGSFSTLEIQRTEQGDSAMYLCASSSLVTSGDYEQYFGPGTRLTVT.

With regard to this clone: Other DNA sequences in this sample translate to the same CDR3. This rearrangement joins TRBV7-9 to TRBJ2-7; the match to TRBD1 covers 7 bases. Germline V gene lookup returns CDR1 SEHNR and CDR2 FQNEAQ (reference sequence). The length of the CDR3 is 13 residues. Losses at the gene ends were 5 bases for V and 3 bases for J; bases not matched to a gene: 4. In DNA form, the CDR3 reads TGTGCCAGCAGCGCGAGGGACAGCTACGAGCAGTACTTC. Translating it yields CASSARDSYEQYF.

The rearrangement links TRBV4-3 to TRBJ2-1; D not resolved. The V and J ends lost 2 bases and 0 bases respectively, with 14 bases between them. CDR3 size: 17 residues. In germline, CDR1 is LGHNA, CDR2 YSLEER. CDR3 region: CASSQSPSGVSYNEQFF. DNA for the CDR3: TGCGCCAGCAGCCAATCGCCTAGTGGGGTCTCCTACAATGAGCAGTTCTTC.

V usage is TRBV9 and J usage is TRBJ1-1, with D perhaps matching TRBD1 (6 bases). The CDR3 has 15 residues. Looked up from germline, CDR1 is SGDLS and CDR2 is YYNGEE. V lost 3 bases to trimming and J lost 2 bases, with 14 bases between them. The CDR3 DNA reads TGTGCCAGCAGCGCATGGCAGGGGACAAACACTGAAGCTTTCTTT. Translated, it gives CASSAWQGTNTEAFF. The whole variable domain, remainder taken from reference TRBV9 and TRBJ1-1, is DSGVTQTPKHLITATGQRVTLRCSPRSGDLSVYWYQQSLDQGLQFLIQYYNGEERAKGNILERFSAQQFPDLHSELNLSSLELGDSALYFCASSAWQGTNTEAFFGQGTRLTVV.

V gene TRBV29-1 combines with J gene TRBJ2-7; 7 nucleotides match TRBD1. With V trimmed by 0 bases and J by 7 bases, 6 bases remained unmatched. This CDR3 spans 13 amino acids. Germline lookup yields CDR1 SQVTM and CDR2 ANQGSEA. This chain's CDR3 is CSVEDWGTVEQYF. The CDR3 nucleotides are TGCAGCGTTGAAGATTGGGGGACAGTTGAGCAGTACTTC.

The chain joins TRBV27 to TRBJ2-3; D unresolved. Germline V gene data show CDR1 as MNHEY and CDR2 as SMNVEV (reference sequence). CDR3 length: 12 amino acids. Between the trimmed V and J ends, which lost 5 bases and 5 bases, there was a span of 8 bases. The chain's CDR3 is CASSRRKDTQYF. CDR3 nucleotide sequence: TGTGCCAGCAGTCGAAGAAAAGATACGCAGTATTTT.

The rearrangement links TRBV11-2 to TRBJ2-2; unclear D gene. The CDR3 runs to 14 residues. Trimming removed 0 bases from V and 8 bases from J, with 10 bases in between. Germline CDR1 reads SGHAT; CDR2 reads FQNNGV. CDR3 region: CASSLDQRGGELFF. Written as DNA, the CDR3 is TGTGCCAGCAGCTTAGATCAACGAGGTGGGGAGCTGTTTTTT.

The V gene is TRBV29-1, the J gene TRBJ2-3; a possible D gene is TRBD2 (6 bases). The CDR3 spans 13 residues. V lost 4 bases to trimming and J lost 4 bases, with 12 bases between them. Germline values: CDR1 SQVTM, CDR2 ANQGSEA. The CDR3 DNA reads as TGCAGCGTTGTAGTGGGAGGAGCAGATACGCAGTATTTT. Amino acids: CSVVVGGADTQYF.

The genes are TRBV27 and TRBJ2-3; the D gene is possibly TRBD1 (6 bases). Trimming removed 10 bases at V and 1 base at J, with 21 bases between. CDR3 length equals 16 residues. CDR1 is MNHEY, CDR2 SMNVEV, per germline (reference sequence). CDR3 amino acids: CATSMDLRTGTDTQYF. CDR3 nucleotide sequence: TGTGCCACCTCCATGGATTTGAGGACAGGCACAGATACGCAGTATTTT.

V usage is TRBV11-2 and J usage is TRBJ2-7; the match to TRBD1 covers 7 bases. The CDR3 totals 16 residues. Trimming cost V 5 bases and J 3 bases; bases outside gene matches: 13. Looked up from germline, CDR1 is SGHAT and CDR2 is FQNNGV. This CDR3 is CASSVVGDSAFYEQYF. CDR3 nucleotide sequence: TGTGCCAGCAGCGTAGTAGGGGACAGTGCCTTCTACGAGCAGTACTTC.

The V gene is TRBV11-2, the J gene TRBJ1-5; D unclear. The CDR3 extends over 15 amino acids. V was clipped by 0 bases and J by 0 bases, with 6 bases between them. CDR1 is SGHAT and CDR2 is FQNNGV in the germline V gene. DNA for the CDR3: TGTGCCAGCAGCTTAGATGGGTCTAGCAATCAGCCCCAGCATTTT. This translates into CASSLDGSSNQPQHF.

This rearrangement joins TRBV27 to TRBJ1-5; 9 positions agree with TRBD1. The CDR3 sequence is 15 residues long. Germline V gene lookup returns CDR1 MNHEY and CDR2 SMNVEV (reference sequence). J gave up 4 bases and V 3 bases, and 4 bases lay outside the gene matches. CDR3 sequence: CASSLGTGLNQPQHF. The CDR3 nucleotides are TGTGCCAGCAGTTTGGGGACAGGGCTAAATCAGCCCCAGCATTTT.

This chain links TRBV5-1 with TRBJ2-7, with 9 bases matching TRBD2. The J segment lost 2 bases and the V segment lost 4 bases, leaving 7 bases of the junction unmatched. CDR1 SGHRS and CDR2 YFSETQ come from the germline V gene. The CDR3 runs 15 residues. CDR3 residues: CASSDTSGHTYEQYF. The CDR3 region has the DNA TGCGCCAGCAGCGATACTAGCGGGCACACCTACGAGCAGTACTTC.

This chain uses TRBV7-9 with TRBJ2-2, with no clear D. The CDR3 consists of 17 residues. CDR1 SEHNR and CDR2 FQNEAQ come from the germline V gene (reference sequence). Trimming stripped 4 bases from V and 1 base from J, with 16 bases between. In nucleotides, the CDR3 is TGTGCCAGCAGCTCACCCGGGTCCGAAGGGAACACCGGGGAGCTGTTTTTT. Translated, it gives CASSSPGSEGNTGELFF.

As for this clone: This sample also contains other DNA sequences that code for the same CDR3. The CDR3 region is CASSEGQGNQPQHF. In DNA, the CDR3 is TGTGCCAGCAGTGAGGGCCAGGGGAATCAGCCCCAGCATTTT. The rearrangement links TRBV2 to TRBJ1-5; D perhaps matches TRBD1 (6 bases). Germline lookup yields CDR1 SNHLY and CDR2 FYNNEI. Between the trimmed V and J ends, which lost 3 bases and 4 bases, there was a span of 10 bases. The CDR3 is made up of 14 amino acids.

CDR3 nucleotide sequence: TGTGCCAGCAGTCCCCGACAGAACACCGGGGAGCTGTTTTTT. Its protein is CASSPRQNTGELFF. The genes are TRBV27 and TRBJ2-2, with D unclear. The V and J ends lost 5 bases and 1 base respectively, with 8 bases between them. This CDR3 spans 14 amino acids. Germline V gene data show CDR1 as MNHEY and CDR2 as SMNVEV (reference sequence).